Presented here are 15 T cell receptor beta chains from one specimen sequenced in a study of spatial heterogeneity in lung cancer. Specified time point: sample taken at primary tumor resection. The input material, whole RNA from tumor, nontumor lung or frozen PBMC, was sequenced unsorted. TCRdb re-derived calls from the 5' RACE reads in MiXCR, one entry per CDR3 protein. The top ten hold about 13% of the sample, which has about 50,000 distinct CDR3 sequences, roughly 7.6% seen once. Sequencing used PBMCs, obtained at surgery. The receptor source for this set is a female donor with early-stage non-small cell lung cancer.

This clonotype was detected a few times. This chain uses TRBV27 with TRBJ2-1; D might be TRBD2 (7 bases). V shed 2 bases and J shed 9 bases, with 17 bases lying between them. The germline CDR1 and CDR2 sequences are MNHEY and SMNVEV (reference sequence). This CDR3 is built from 15 residues. This CDR3 reads CASSLGGGARTEQFF. In nucleotides, the CDR3 is TGTGCCAGCAGTTTAGGAGGGGGGGCCCGGACTGAGCAGTTCTTC.

The chain is built from TRBV11-2 and TRBJ2-3; D is possibly TRBD2 (5 bases). V shed 3 bases and J shed 5 bases, with 12 bases lying between them. This CDR3 is 14 amino acids long. Germline CDR1 reads SGHAT; CDR2 reads FQNNGV. CDR3: CASSFSSDRDTQYF. Here the CDR3 DNA reads TGTGCCAGCAGCTTCAGTAGCGATAGAGATACGCAGTATTTT.

This clonotype was counted between two and nine times. This chain joins TRBV5-6 and TRBJ2-7; maybe TRBD2 (6 bases). Germline V gene data show CDR1 as SGHDT and CDR2 as YYEEEE. The CDR3 loop spans 14 amino acids. Trimming stripped 4 bases from V and 3 bases from J, with 14 bases between. CDR3 region: CASSLRGGSYEQYF. The CDR3 DNA follows: TGTGCCAGCAGCCTGCGTGGGGGGAGCTACGAGCAGTACTTC.

This clonotype was observed a few times. No conserved phenylalanine or tryptophan is present at the end of the CDR3, so a read error is the likely explanation. This chain links TRBV27 with TRBJ1-5; 9 bases fit TRBD1. Germline loops: CDR1 MNHEY, CDR2 SMNVEV (reference sequence). With 5 bases clipped from V and 4 bases from J, the junction kept 6 bases outside the gene matches. The CDR3 spans 15 residues. In DNA, the CDR3 is TGTGCCAGCAGTAACGACAGGGGGGAGAATCAGCCCCAGCATCTT. Translation: CASSNDRGENQPQHL.

This clonotype was seen at least ten times. The chain carries TRBV6-2 or TRBV6-3 and TRBJ2-2; D remains unclear. V was trimmed by 6 bases and J by 6 bases, leaving 8 bases between them. Per germline, CDR1 MNHEY and CDR2 SVGEGT. The CDR3 covers 12 residues. CDR3 region: CASSLAPGELFF. The CDR3 DNA follows: TGTGCCAGCAGCTTAGCTCCCGGGGAGCTGTTTTTT.

The chain links TRBV5-1 to TRBJ2-1; D perhaps matches TRBD1 (6 bases). Germline-derived CDR1 and CDR2 are SGHRS and YFSETQ. There are 15 residues in the CDR3. V was pared by 2 bases and J by 10 bases, with 19 bases between. CDR3 amino acids: CASSLDRWDTEEQFF. The DNA for the CDR3 is TGCGCCAGCAGCTTAGACAGGTGGGATACTGAAGAGCAGTTCTTC.

Ten or more counts support this clonotype. V is TRBV12-3 or TRBV12-4 and J is TRBJ1-1; D not resolved. The length of the CDR3 is 11 residues. Between the trimmed V and J ends, which lost 6 bases and 6 bases, there was a span of 8 bases. CDR3 residues: CASSLSSEAFF. CDR3 coding DNA: TGTGCCAGCAGCCTGAGTTCTGAAGCTTTCTTT.

The chain joins TRBV13 to TRBJ2-5; TRBD2 matches 12 bases. The CDR3 length is 15 residues. V was clipped by 5 bases and J by 3 bases; unmatched bases: 4. Germline V gene sequence: CDR1 PRHDT, CDR2 FYEKMQ (reference sequence). CDR3 sequence (DNA): TGTGCCAGCAGCCCGTGGACTAGCGGGGAAGAGACCCAGTACTTC. Translation gives CASSPWTSGEETQYF. The complete variable domain, with remaining parts taken from reference TRBV13 and TRBJ2-5, reads AAGVIQSPRHLIKEKRETATLKCYPIPRHDTVYWYQQGPGQDPQFLISFYEKMQSDKGSIPDRFSAQQFSDYHSELNMSSLELGDSALYFCASSPWTSGEETQYFGPGTRLLVL.

This clonotype occurred many times. The V and J genes are TRBV7-2 and TRBJ2-7; tentatively, D is TRBD1 (5 bases). Trimming pared 2 bases from V and 6 bases from J, leaving 14 bases between. This CDR3 spans 14 amino acids. CDR1 is SGHTA and CDR2 is FQGNSA in the germline V gene. CDR3 region: CASSLFRAAGEQYF. The CDR3 DNA follows: TGTGCCAGCAGCTTATTCAGGGCAGCCGGCGAGCAGTACTTC.

V and J are TRBV19 and TRBJ1-2; unclear D gene. CDR1 and CDR2 from the germline V gene are LNHDA and SQIVND (reference sequence). Trimming pared 5 bases from V and 0 bases from J, leaving 10 bases between. CDR3 size: 14 residues. CDR3 bases: TGTGCCAGTAGTTCGGGGTTCCCTAACTATGGCTACACCTTC. Translation gives CASSSGFPNYGYTF.

This clonotype appeared many times. DNA for the CDR3: TGCAGTGCATCGGGACAGGCTTGGGGGGTTCCCACAGATACGCAGTATTTT. Its translation: CSASGQAWGVPTDTQYF. The V and J genes are TRBV20-1 and TRBJ2-3, with 8 bases aligning to TRBD1. Trimming cost V 6 bases and J 2 bases; bases outside gene matches: 16. Germline V lookup: CDR1 DFQATT, CDR2 SNEGSKA (reference sequence). The CDR3 is 17 residues long.

The chain combines TRBV25-1 with TRBJ1-2, with a tentative D call TRBD1 (5 bases). Germline V gene sequence: CDR1 MGHDK, CDR2 SYGVNS. CDR3 length: 12 residues. Between the trimmed V and J ends, which lost 9 bases and 7 bases, there was a span of 15 bases. CDR3 DNA sequence: TGTGCCAGTGCTGAGGGGAGGGGTGGCTACACCTTC. Its translation: CASAEGRGGYTF.

This clonotype showed up just a few times. This chain connects TRBV5-6 to TRBJ2-1; a possible D gene is TRBD2 (5 bases). Trimming took 0 bases from V and 0 from J, leaving 10 bases between them. The CDR3 totals 16 residues. CDR1 is SGHDT and CDR2 is YYEEEE in the germline V gene. The CDR3 DNA is TGTGCCAGCAGCTTGGCTGGGGAGCCCTCCTACAATGAGCAGTTCTTC. Protein: CASSLAGEPSYNEQFF.

This clonotype was counted many times. The rearrangement joins TRBV3-1 to TRBJ1-6, with D uncertain. The germline V and J ends were trimmed by 0 bases and 0 bases, with 9 bases remaining between them. The CDR3 loop spans 17 amino acids. Germline assignment: CDR1 LGHDT and CDR2 YNNKEL (reference sequence). The CDR3 region is CASSQEGLGSYNSPLHF. The CDR3 DNA sequence: TGTGCCAGCAGCCAAGAAGGGCTGGGCTCCTATAATTCACCCCTCCACTTT.

This clonotype was seen at least ten times. The chain is built from TRBV19 and TRBJ2-2; the D gene could be TRBD1 or TRBD2 (5 bases each). The V gene's germline CDR1 is LNHDA and CDR2 SQIVND (reference sequence). The CDR3 sequence is 18 residues long. V lost 7 bases and J 6 bases, leaving 27 bases between the germline ends. CDR3 nucleotides: TGTGCCAGTACCAACCCAGCCCGCAGAGGGAAGGGGCCCGGGGAGCTGTTTTTT. Translation gives CASTNPARRGKGPGELFF.